This is a list of T cell receptor beta chains from one sample in a study of cytomegalovirus exposure and HLA in healthy donors. Sequencing was performed with immunoSEQ multiplex PCR; in TCRdb, only in-frame clones are kept and a portion is missing. This table holds around 150,000 clones, over 60% found once. The source material was PBMCs. These TCRs come from a woman aged 25 to 45 in good health and CMV-seropositive. The CDR3 runs from the conserved cysteine through the conserved F or W. The D gene is left open where the match is weak. Part of the rows lack a size; the others show once, few, many or a class for expanded clones.

TRBJ1-1	-	-	TRBV5-4	CASSLVQASGTEAFF	TGTGCCAGCAGCTTGGTCCAGGCATCTGGCACTGAAGCTTTCTTT
TRBJ1-6	TRBD1	-	TRBV27	CASSPGTGNSPLHF	TGTGCCAGCAGCCCCGGGACAGGCAATTCACCCCTCCACTTT
TRBJ1-5	-	-	TRBV28	CASSLRGQPQHF	TGTGCCAGCAGTTTAAGGGGTCAGCCCCAGCATTTT
TRBJ2-1	-	-	TRBV6-6	CASSNSDYNEQFF	TGTGCCAGCAGTAATAGCGACTACAATGAGCAGTTCTTC
TRBJ1-4	TRBD1	-	TRBV4-2	CASSQDRPGQGRMYEKLFF	TGTGCCAGCAGCCAAGATCGCCCGGGACAGGGACGTATGTATGAAAAACTGTTTTTT
TRBJ2-1	TRBD2	few	TRBV7-2	CASSTGLAGAGEQFF	TGTGCCAGCAGCACCGGACTAGCGGGAGCGGGTGAGCAGTTCTTC
TRBJ1-1	-	-	TRBV19	CASSILGGTEAFF	TGTGCCAGTAGTATACTTGGGGGGACTGAAGCTTTCTTT
TRBJ2-7	-	few	TRBV10-1	CASSENRDRPYEQYF	TGCGCCAGCAGTGAGAACAGGGATCGCCCCTACGAGCAGTACTTC
TRBJ1-2	-	-	TRBV6-1	CASSGDQGINYGYTF	TGTGCCAGCAGTGGGGACCAGGGGATTAACTATGGCTACACCTTC
TRBJ2-7	TRBD2	-	TRBV10-2	CASSDDAGVLYEQYF	TGCGCCAGCAGTGACGATGCGGGGGTTCTCTACGAGCAGTACTTC
TRBJ1-1	TRBD1	-	TRBV6-6	CASSSLTGYRAFF	TGTGCCAGCAGTTCCTTGACAGGGTATAGAGCTTTCTTT
TRBJ1-2	-	few	TRBV28	CASSLAGSPYGYTF	TGTGCCAGCAGTTTGGCGGGGTCCCCCTATGGCTACACCTTC
TRBJ1-1	-	-	TRBV10-1	CASKYRRGDTEAFF	TGCGCCAGTAAGTACCGTAGAGGAGACACTGAAGCTTTCTTT
TRBJ2-5	-	-	TRBV29-1	CSVDTYPDQETQYF	TGCAGCGTTGATACCTACCCCGACCAAGAGACCCAGTACTTC
TRBJ1-2	TRBD1	-	TRBV28	CASKSDRAAATF	TGTGCCAGCAAATCGGACAGGGCCGCAGCAACCTTC
TRBJ1-5	-	-	TRBV6-5	CASSYRGLRGQPQHF	TGTGCCAGCAGTTACAGGGGTCTTCGGGGGCAGCCCCAGCATTTT
TRBJ2-7	-	-	TRBV5-1	CASSLGGSSYEQYF	TGCGCCAGCAGCTTGGGTGGGAGCTCCTACGAGCAGTACTTC
TRBJ1-1	-	-	TRBV29-1	CSVEVPRTVNTEAFF	TGCAGCGTTGAAGTACCTCGGACAGTAAACACTGAAGCTTTCTTT
TRBJ1-2	TRBD1	-	TRBV6-5	CASSSTPGTGADGYTF	TGTGCCAGCAGTTCCACCCCCGGGACAGGGGCAGATGGCTACACCTTC
TRBJ1-2	TRBD1	-	TRBV6-5	CASRRTGDNYGYTF	TGTGCCAGCAGACGGACAGGGGATAACTATGGCTACACCTTC
TRBJ2-2	-	-	TRBV15	CATSRDSGTNTGELFF	TGTGCCACCAGCAGGGATAGCGGCACGAACACCGGGGAGCTGTTTTTT
TRBJ2-7	TRBD2	once	TRBV5-4	CASSSLHRLAGGHEQYF	TGTGCCAGCAGCTCACTCCATAGACTAGCGGGAGGCCACGAGCAGTACTTC
TRBJ2-5	-	-	TRBV5-4	CASSFGQGETQYF	TGTGCCAGCAGCTTTGGGCAGGGGGAGACCCAGTACTTC
TRBJ2-3	-	few	TRBV7-3	CASSPNPETSQYF	TGTGCCAGCAGCCCGAATCCGGAGACCAGTCAGTATTTT
TRBJ1-2	TRBD1	-	TRBV28	CAIQTGGSYGYTF	TGTGCCATACAGACAGGGGGGAGTTATGGCTACACCTTC
TRBJ2-5	-	few	TRBV19	CASSMGRAPLETQYF	TGTGCCAGTAGTATGGGCAGGGCGCCGCTAGAGACCCAGTACTTC
TRBJ1-2	TRBD1	-	TRBV27	CASSLGQGYYGYTF	TGTGCCAGCAGCCTCGGACAGGGCTACTATGGCTACACCTTC
TRBJ2-7	-	few	TRBV5-4	CASSLSRAYEQYF	TGTGCCAGCAGCTTATCGAGAGCCTACGAGCAGTACTTC
TRBJ1-1	-	-	TRBV6-5	CASSYSAGIENTEAFF	TGTGCCAGCAGTTACTCGGCGGGGATAGAGAACACTGAAGCTTTCTTT
TRBJ2-7	TRBD1	-	TRBV4-1	CASRDPGQGVYEQYF	TGCGCCAGCAGAGACCCGGGACAGGGCGTATACGAGCAGTACTTC
TRBJ2-7	TRBD2	once	TRBV27	CASRIAGEFYEQYF	TGTGCCAGCAGGATAGCGGGAGAATTCTACGAGCAGTACTTC
TRBJ1-2	-	-	TRBV2	CASSGQRNYGYTF	TGTGCCAGCAGTGGACAGAGAAACTATGGCTACACCTTC
TRBJ1-3	TRBD1	-	TRBV6-6	CASSPLGQSSGNTIYF	TGTGCCAGCAGTCCGCTGGGACAGAGCTCTGGAAACACCATATATTTT
TRBJ1-2	TRBD1	-	TRBV6-1	CASRHGDRQRDGYTF	TGTGCCAGCAGACATGGGGACAGGCAGCGGGATGGCTACACCTTC
TRBJ2-1	TRBD1	few	TRBV29-1	CSVDSGQGRGDEQFF	TGCAGCGTTGACTCGGGACAGGGTCGTGGGGATGAGCAGTTCTTC
TRBJ1-1	TRBD1	-	TRBV27	CASALQGSHTEAFF	TGTGCCAGCGCCCTACAGGGGAGCCACACTGAAGCTTTCTTT
TRBJ2-3	-	many	TRBV7-2	CASSLIGGASTDTQYF	TGTGCCAGCAGCTTAATTGGCGGGGCGAGCACAGATACGCAGTATTTT
TRBJ2-5	TRBD2	-	TRBV11-2	CASRSPGLAGIETQYF	TGTGCCAGCAGATCCCCGGGACTAGCGGGAATAGAGACCCAGTACTTC
TRBJ2-1	TRBD2	-	TRBV6-6	CASSPGLVVYEQFF	TGTGCCAGCAGTCCCGGACTAGTCGTCTATGAGCAGTTCTTC
TRBJ1-4	TRBD1	-	TRBV5-6	CASSLLSGGEEKLFF	TGTGCCAGCAGCCTGCTGTCAGGGGGAGAGGAAAAACTGTTTTTT
TRBJ1-6	-	-	TRBV6-6	CASSITGNSPLHF	TGTGCCAGCAGCATTACAGGGAATTCACCCCTCCACTTT
TRBJ2-5	TRBD2	-	TRBV11-1	CASSVIFRLAGQETQYF	TGTGCCAGCAGCGTGATTTTTAGACTAGCGGGCCAAGAGACCCAGTACTTC
TRBJ2-5	-	-	TRBV10-3	CAISESGEQYF	TGTGCCATCAGTGAGTCTGGAGAGCAGTACTTC
TRBJ1-5	-	-	TRBV7-2	CASSFNSGFSNQPQHF	TGTGCCAGCAGCTTCAATTCAGGCTTTAGCAATCAGCCCCAGCATTTT
TRBJ2-2	TRBD2	-	TRBV28	CASSRTLSGGQELFF	TGTGCCAGCAGCCGCACCCTTAGCGGGGGACAGGAGCTGTTTTTT
TRBJ2-5	TRBD1	-	TRBV2	CASRRPGQLYQETQYF	TGTGCCAGCAGGCGTCCGGGACAGTTGTACCAAGAGACCCAGTACTTC
TRBJ2-5	TRBD1	-	TRBV5-1	CASRSLGQGQETQYF	TGCGCCAGCAGATCATTAGGACAGGGCCAAGAGACCCAGTACTTC
TRBJ2-3	-	-	TRBV30	CAWSVRGADTQYF	TGTGCCTGGAGTGTAAGGGGCGCAGATACGCAGTATTTT
TRBJ1-5	-	-	TRBV11-3	CASSPGREKPQHF	TGTGCCAGCAGTCCGGGGCGGGAAAAGCCCCAGCATTTT
TRBJ2-1	TRBD2	-	TRBV6-5	CASRSSGYNEQFF	TGTGCCAGCAGGTCTAGCGGATACAATGAGCAGTTCTTC
TRBJ2-5	-	-	TRBV4-1	CASSQGAPTQYF	TGCGCCAGCAGCCAAGGCGCCCCAACCCAGTACTTC
TRBJ2-1	-	few	TRBV7-2	CASTPGDSSYNEQFF	TGTGCCAGCACTCCGGGGGATAGCTCCTACAATGAGCAGTTCTTC